The source of this TCR beta chain is a study of CD8 T cells in Susac syndrome. The patients who served as multiple sclerosis controls were treatment-naive and had stable or active relapsing-remitting disease that fulfilled the revised McDonald criteria. Bulk CD8+ and CD4+ cells came from magnetic negative isolation; CD8+ TEMRA by FACS. Study findings and constraints: Only a relatively small number of individuals were included in the TCR sequencing and HLA analysis.

Random-hexamer reverse transcription was applied to roughly 0.45 to 1 ug RNA. It was immunoSEQ multiplex PCR that amplified TCR beta CDR3 across 54 Vbeta and 13 Jbeta. From the immunoSEQ multiplex PCR reads, TCRdb called clonotypes with MiXCR, one entry per CDR3 protein. Among 100,000 to 150,000 distinct CDR3 sequences listed, 85% to 95% were seen once. This CDR3 has 15 amino acids. Germline V gene sequence: CDR1 SNHLY, CDR2 FYNNEI. Deletions cut 2 bases from V and 0 bases from J, with 10 bases between. In regard to this clonotype: Its antigen is not known.

Sequences were obtained from CD8+ T cells from PBMCs. This receptor was obtained from a human donor with multiple sclerosis. This rearrangement joins TRBV2 to TRBJ1-2; possible D gene TRBD1, 5 bases. CDR3 region: CASSERDGTNYGYTF. CDR3 coding DNA: TGTGCCAGCAGTGAACGGGACGGAACTAACTATGGCTACACCTTC.